Each of the 2 T cell receptor beta chains below was sequenced from the same sample in a study of siplizumab effects on memory and regulatory T cells. The method was immunoSEQ multiplex PCR; TCRdb's version includes in-frame clones alone and lacks a portion of them. Here the sample spans some 100,000 clones, 92% being singletons. Sequenced input: Tregs sorted from blood. All receptors come from a human donor in good health.

A word on this clone: Other nucleotide sequences from this sample produce the same CDR3. This rearrangement joins TRBV5-1 to TRBJ2-3; D is unresolved. There are 12 residues in the CDR3. Per the germline V gene, CDR1 is SGHRS and CDR2 is YFSETQ. V lost 0 bases to trimming and J lost 4 bases, with 3 bases between them. For the CDR3, the DNA is TGCGCCAGCAGCTTGGTTTCAGATACGCAGTATTTT. This codes for CASSLVSDTQYF. The full variable domain, its missing parts supplied by reference TRBV5-1 and TRBJ2-3, is KAGVTQTPRYLIKTRGQQVTLSCSPISGHRSVSWYQQTPGQGLQFLFEYFSETQRNKGNFPGRFSGRQFSNSRSEMNVSTLELGDSALYLCASSLVSDTQYFGPGTRLTVL.

This chain joins TRBV5-1 and TRBJ2-3; D not certain. Germline values: CDR1 SGHRS, CDR2 YFSETQ. The CDR3 has 14 amino acids. V shed 4 bases and J shed 3 bases, with 12 bases lying between them. CDR3 sequence (DNA): TGCGCCAGCAGCCCTTTCCTAGGTACAGATACGCAGTATTTT. This codes for CASSPFLGTDTQYF.